Listed here are 7 T cell receptor beta chains from one sample, sequenced in a study of regulatory T cells in long-lasting Graves disease (dated by TCRdb to 2020 to 2023). In light of the paper, this sample's time point label describes: persistent/refractory GD, antithyroid drugs over 5 years with positive TRAb. RNA was extracted from PBMCs in TRIzol for both TCR sequencing and RNA sequencing. Libraries were made using multiplex PCR. Instrument used: Illumina HiSeq 4000. TCR beta libraries were built with iRepertoire HTBI primers and Arm-PCR amplification of CDR3 regions. TCRdb passed the public sequencing reads through fastp at Q25 and MiXCR, retaining productive beta sequences. Rows are unified per CDR3 protein, each entry keeping the most common DNA and genes. The sample records a few hundred thousand distinct CDR3 sequences, more than 20% of which are singletons. Together, the top ten hold approximately 30% of the sample.

The sample in question was peripheral blood mononuclear cells (PBMCs), obtained when the disease was refractory, from a patient treated with antithyroid drugs. These receptors all come from a woman aged 40 to 55 with Graves disease. Donor details come from another sample of the same person, matched by shared clones.

The chain links TRBV4-1 to TRBJ2-7, with 9 bases matching TRBD2. CDR3 length: 16 residues. V shed 1 base and J 0 bases; nucleotides not matched to a gene: 4. Germline values: CDR1 MGHRA, CDR2 YSYEKL. CDR3 loop: CASSQGRLAASYEQYF. In DNA, the CDR3 is TGCGCCAGCAGCCAAGGACGACTAGCGGCCTCCTACGAGCAGTACTTC.

This clonotype was found a few times. This rearrangement joins TRBV10-3 to TRBJ1-1, with D possibly matching TRBD1 (6 bases). Germline CDR1 is ENHRY and CDR2 is SYGVKD. V was cut by 9 bases and J by 0 bases, with 8 bases left in between. CDR3 length equals 12 residues. CDR3 bases: TGTGCCATGGGACAAATGAACACTGAAGCTTTCTTT. Its translation is CAMGQMNTEAFF.

This clonotype was observed many times. The chain carries TRBV2 and TRBJ1-6; D is ambiguous. The V end lost 4 bases, the J end lost 9 bases, and 1 base lay between the germline ends. The length of the CDR3 is 10 residues. Germline V CDR1 and CDR2: SNHLY, FYNNEI. Here the CDR3 reads CASSVSPLHF. The CDR3 DNA follows: TGTGCCAGCAGTGTTTCACCCCTCCACTTT.

In its sample, this clonotype was seen a few times. The rearrangement uses TRBV7-9 and TRBJ2-7, with D uncertain. V was trimmed by 2 bases and J by 3 bases, leaving 14 bases between them. Per the germline V gene, CDR1 is SEHNR and CDR2 is FQNEAQ (reference sequence). The CDR3 loop spans 15 amino acids. Here the CDR3 reads CASSLSFTPNYEQYF. The CDR3 coding sequence is TGTGCCAGCAGCTTATCCTTCACCCCCAACTACGAGCAGTACTTC.

The chain uses TRBV20-1 and TRBJ1-1; D gene ambiguous. V shed 6 bases and J shed 1 base, with 9 bases lying between them. The CDR3 spans 12 residues. Per the germline V gene, CDR1 is DFQATT and CDR2 is SNEGSKA (reference sequence). CDR3 amino acids: CSALRRNTEAFF. As DNA, the CDR3 is TGCAGTGCCCTACGCAGGAACACTGAAGCTTTCTTT.

This clonotype came up many times. The rearrangement links TRBV20-1 to TRBJ1-5, with no clear D. Germline CDR1 reads DFQATT; CDR2 reads SNEGSKA (reference sequence). CDR3 size: 15 residues. Trimming shortened V by 0 bases and J by 5 bases, and 14 bases separated the two germline ends. The CDR3 DNA is TGCAGTGCTAGAGATCCGGCGGGCCAACATCAGCCCCAGCATTTT. Protein product: CSARDPAGQHQPQHF.

In this sample, this clonotype turned up a few times. The rearrangement links TRBV7-6 to TRBJ2-6; the D is unclear. Trimming took 5 bases from V and 0 from J, leaving 8 bases between them. Germline loops: CDR1 SGHVS, CDR2 FNYEAQ. The CDR3 consists of 15 residues. CDR3 coding DNA: TGTGCCAGCAGCCCCCAAGACTCTGGGGCCAACGTCCTGACTTTC. It yields the protein CASSPQDSGANVLTF. The entire variable domain, with the rest obtained from reference TRBV7-6 and TRBJ2-6, is as follows: GAGVSQSPRYKVTKRGQDVALRCDPISGHVSLYWYRQALGQGPEFLTYFNYEAQQDKSGLPNDRFSAERPEGSISTLTIQRTEQRDSAMYRCASSPQDSGANVLTFGAGSRLTVL.